The TCR beta chain described here comes from a study of CD8+CD57+ T cells in acquired aplastic anemia. Study details: The average for DNA from sorted CD4+ and CD8+ cells was 3 to 4 ug. Study outcomes and limitations: Significant differences in CD8+ Simpson's diversity were not observed between patients and controls. In common between the patients and the controls were more than 25 CD8+ CDR3 sequences.

Selection for sequencing was limited to patients who had shown CD8+CD57+ cell expansion by flow cytometry. Severe acquired aplastic anemia was present in every patient. Genomic DNA, the template, was used for profiling of the TCR beta VDJ and CDR3. TCRdb reprocessed the reads with MiXCR, giving one entry per CDR3 protein. This sample carries around 430,000 distinct CDR3 sequences, around a third of them seen once, and the ten largest clones take less than 1%. About this clonotype: Its antigen is as yet unknown. One junction end does not reproduce the germline sequence, and a read error may be involved.

This CDR3 region has 14 residues. The source material was sorted CD4+, CD8+, or CD8+CD57+ T cells (not recorded which) from PBMCs. The clonotype was recovered from a human donor with aplastic anemia. V gene TRBV12-3 or TRBV12-4 combines with J gene TRBJ2-7, with 10 nucleotides matching TRBD2. This CDR3 reads CASPSGGLSHEQYF. The CDR3 DNA reads TGTGCCAGCCCTAGCGGGGGCCTCTCCCACGAGCAGTACTTC.